The rows below give T cell receptor beta chains drawn from one sample of a study of blood T cell repertoires in COVID-19. Sequencing used immunoSEQ multiplex PCR; TCRdb keeps in-frame clones, though not all of them. The table shows almost 250,000 clones, with 75% to 90% occurring only once. The sequenced material came from PBMCs or T cells enriched from blood (not recorded which). These receptors were collected from a woman between 25 and 40 years old who had recovered from COVID-19. The CDR3 runs from the conserved cysteine through the conserved F or W. Each record gives: V gene, J gene, D gene, clone size, CDR3 protein, CDR3 DNA. The D gene is left open where the match is weak. The listing skips clone size in some rows; elsewhere it reads once, few, many or a size class.

v_call: TRBV7-8
j_call: TRBJ1-2
d_call: .
clone_size: .
cdr3_aa: CASSLSREVYGYTF
cdr3_nt: TGTGCCAGCAGCTTGTCCAGGGAAGTCTATGGCTACACCTTC

v_call: TRBV19
j_call: TRBJ2-4
d_call: TRBD2
clone_size: .
cdr3_aa: CASSRAGGVNIQYF
cdr3_nt: TGTGCCAGTAGTAGAGCGGGAGGGGTAAACATTCAGTACTTC

v_call: TRBV10-2
j_call: TRBJ2-5
d_call: .
clone_size: .
cdr3_aa: CASSDHGAQETQYF
cdr3_nt: TGCGCCAGCAGTGACCACGGAGCCCAAGAGACCCAGTACTTC

v_call: TRBV18
j_call: TRBJ2-6
d_call: .
clone_size: .
cdr3_aa: CASSPPGGWSGANVLTF
cdr3_nt: TGTGCCAGCTCACCACCGGGGGGTTGGAGTGGGGCCAACGTCCTGACTTTC

v_call: TRBV28
j_call: TRBJ2-1
d_call: .
clone_size: .
cdr3_aa: CASTLGGASYNEQFF
cdr3_nt: TGTGCCAGCACCTTGGGGGGGGCTTCCTACAATGAGCAGTTCTTC

v_call: TRBV7-2
j_call: TRBJ1-6
d_call: .
clone_size: .
cdr3_aa: CASSPSNYNSPLHF
cdr3_nt: TGTGCCAGCAGCCCAAGCAACTATAATTCACCCCTCCACTTT

v_call: TRBV6-5
j_call: TRBJ1-2
d_call: .
clone_size: .
cdr3_aa: CASRKLANYGYTF
cdr3_nt: TGTGCCAGCAGGAAACTAGCTAACTATGGCTACACCTTC

v_call: TRBV11-2
j_call: TRBJ2-3
d_call: .
clone_size: .
cdr3_aa: CASSNGQSTDTQYF
cdr3_nt: TGTGCCAGCAGCAACGGACAGAGTACAGATACGCAGTATTTT

v_call: TRBV28
j_call: TRBJ2-7
d_call: TRBD1
clone_size: .
cdr3_aa: CATQGAESEQYF
cdr3_nt: TGTGCCACCCAGGGGGCGGAATCCGAGCAGTACTTC

v_call: TRBV7-2
j_call: TRBJ1-5
d_call: TRBD1
clone_size: few
cdr3_aa: CASSISTGGQPQHF
cdr3_nt: TGTGCCAGCAGCATCTCGACAGGGGGTCAGCCCCAGCATTTT

v_call: TRBV5-5
j_call: TRBJ1-5
d_call: .
clone_size: .
cdr3_aa: CASSQTDGLYSNQPQHF
cdr3_nt: TGTGCCAGCAGCCAGACGGACGGACTTTATAGCAATCAGCCCCAGCATTTT

v_call: TRBV9
j_call: TRBJ1-6
d_call: TRBD1
clone_size: .
cdr3_aa: CASSIGQGWLSPLHF
cdr3_nt: TGTGCCAGCAGCATCGGACAGGGGTGGTTGTCACCCCTCCACTTT

v_call: TRBV2
j_call: TRBJ2-5
d_call: TRBD2
clone_size: once
cdr3_aa: CASSEDGTSGETQYF
cdr3_nt: TGTGCCAGCAGTGAAGACGGGACTAGCGGGGAGACCCAGTACTTC

v_call: TRBV10-3
j_call: TRBJ1-6
d_call: TRBD1
clone_size: .
cdr3_aa: CAISARQGSPLHF
cdr3_nt: TGTGCCATCAGTGCCCGACAGGGCTCACCCCTCCACTTT

v_call: TRBV6-6
j_call: TRBJ1-1
d_call: .
clone_size: .
cdr3_aa: CASSYVQIEAFF
cdr3_nt: TGTGCCAGCAGTTACGTCCAGATTGAAGCTTTCTTT

v_call: TRBV15
j_call: TRBJ2-7
d_call: TRBD2
clone_size: once
cdr3_aa: CATSSWRGEFYYEQYF
cdr3_nt: TGTGCCACCAGCAGCTGGCGGGGGGAATTCTACTACGAGCAGTACTTC

v_call: TRBV20-1
j_call: TRBJ2-5
d_call: .
clone_size: .
cdr3_aa: CSARDSETQYF
cdr3_nt: TGCAGTGCTAGAGATTCTGAGACCCAGTACTTC

v_call: TRBV6-5
j_call: TRBJ1-5
d_call: .
clone_size: .
cdr3_aa: CASSYDPDSVEPQHF
cdr3_nt: TGTGCCAGCAGTTACGACCCGGACAGCGTAGAGCCCCAGCATTTT

v_call: TRBV6-5
j_call: TRBJ2-3
d_call: .
clone_size: .
cdr3_aa: CASGTGTDTDTQYF
cdr3_nt: TGTGCCAGCGGAACAGGTACAGACACAGATACGCAGTATTTT

v_call: TRBV28
j_call: TRBJ2-5
d_call: TRBD2
clone_size: .
cdr3_aa: CASRVAGGDQETQYF
cdr3_nt: TGTGCCAGCAGGGTAGCGGGAGGGGACCAAGAGACCCAGTACTTC

v_call: TRBV27
j_call: TRBJ2-1
d_call: .
clone_size: .
cdr3_aa: CASSPGGGIISARLGEQFF
cdr3_nt: TGTGCCAGCAGCCCGGGTGGAGGGATTATTTCAGCCCGTTTGGGTGAGCAGTTCTTC

v_call: TRBV18
j_call: TRBJ2-7
d_call: TRBD1
clone_size: .
cdr3_aa: CASSPGQGAGGDEQYF
cdr3_nt: TGTGCCAGCTCACCTGGACAGGGGGCAGGGGGGGACGAGCAGTACTTC

v_call: TRBV5-4
j_call: TRBJ2-1
d_call: .
clone_size: .
cdr3_aa: CASSFGTGVGNEQFF
cdr3_nt: TGTGCCAGCAGCTTCGGTACGGGAGTGGGCAATGAGCAGTTCTTC

v_call: TRBV5-4
j_call: TRBJ1-4
d_call: TRBD1
clone_size: .
cdr3_aa: CASSSDPGTANEKLFF
cdr3_nt: TGTGCCAGCAGCTCAGACCCCGGGACAGCTAATGAAAAACTGTTTTTT

v_call: TRBV18
j_call: TRBJ1-1
d_call: .
clone_size: few
cdr3_aa: CASSPLPAENTEAFF
cdr3_nt: TGTGCCAGCTCACCACTTCCGGCGGAGAACACTGAAGCTTTCTTT

v_call: TRBV7-2
j_call: TRBJ2-1
d_call: TRBD2
clone_size: few
cdr3_aa: CASRPSGLAGAYNEQFF
cdr3_nt: TGTGCCAGCAGACCCTCGGGACTAGCGGGGGCCTACAATGAGCAGTTCTTC

v_call: TRBV4-2
j_call: TRBJ1-2
d_call: .
clone_size: .
cdr3_aa: CASSPRGDGFGSYGYTF
cdr3_nt: TGTGCCAGCAGCCCCAGAGGCGACGGCTTCGGGAGTTATGGCTACACCTTC

v_call: TRBV20-1
j_call: TRBJ1-2
d_call: .
clone_size: .
cdr3_aa: CSAHTGYGYTF
cdr3_nt: TGCAGTGCTCATACAGGATATGGCTACACCTTC

v_call: TRBV27
j_call: TRBJ2-7
d_call: .
clone_size: .
cdr3_aa: CASTPSLASYEQYF
cdr3_nt: TGTGCCAGCACCCCTTCACTAGCTTCCTACGAGCAGTACTTC

v_call: TRBV6-5
j_call: TRBJ2-2
d_call: TRBD1
clone_size: .
cdr3_aa: CASTFMTGHTGELFF
cdr3_nt: TGTGCCAGCACCTTTATGACAGGGCACACCGGGGAGCTGTTTTTT

v_call: TRBV19
j_call: TRBJ2-7
d_call: TRBD2
clone_size: .
cdr3_aa: CASSPTGTSGEQYF
cdr3_nt: TGTGCCAGTAGTCCGACCGGGACTAGCGGCGAGCAGTACTTC

v_call: TRBV24-1
j_call: TRBJ1-2
d_call: .
clone_size: few
cdr3_aa: CATSLGGTGYTF
cdr3_nt: TGTGCCACCAGTCTCGGAGGGACGGGCTACACCTTC

v_call: TRBV2
j_call: TRBJ1-4
d_call: TRBD1
clone_size: .
cdr3_aa: CASSLGQGGEKLFF
cdr3_nt: TGTGCCAGCAGTTTGGGACAGGGGGGAGAAAAACTGTTTTTT

v_call: TRBV6-2/TRBV6-3
j_call: TRBJ2-7
d_call: TRBD1
clone_size: once
cdr3_aa: CASSLGTGLEQYF
cdr3_nt: TGTGCCAGCAGTTTGGGGACAGGGTTGGAGCAGTACTTC

v_call: TRBV27
j_call: TRBJ2-4
d_call: .
clone_size: .
cdr3_aa: CASSWGLKNIQYF
cdr3_nt: TGTGCCAGCAGTTGGGGACTGAAAAACATTCAGTACTTC

v_call: TRBV7-6
j_call: TRBJ2-6
d_call: TRBD2
clone_size: .
cdr3_aa: CASSLVAGSGANVLTF
cdr3_nt: TGTGCCAGCAGCTTAGTAGCGGGATCTGGGGCCAACGTCCTGACTTTC

v_call: TRBV19
j_call: TRBJ2-7
d_call: TRBD2
clone_size: .
cdr3_aa: CASTGTSGRNSYEQYF
cdr3_nt: TGTGCCAGCACCGGGACTAGCGGGCGAAACTCCTACGAGCAGTACTTC

v_call: TRBV19
j_call: TRBJ1-2
d_call: .
clone_size: .
cdr3_aa: CASSINSGYYGYTF
cdr3_nt: TGTGCCAGTAGTATTAACTCAGGATACTATGGCTACACCTTC

v_call: TRBV7-2
j_call: TRBJ1-1
d_call: .
clone_size: .
cdr3_aa: CASSPTLGGRTEAFF
cdr3_nt: TGTGCCAGCAGCCCCACATTGGGGGGAAGGACTGAAGCTTTCTTT

v_call: TRBV7-2
j_call: TRBJ1-5
d_call: .
clone_size: .
cdr3_aa: CASSYGRGGAGNQPQHF
cdr3_nt: TGTGCCAGCAGCTATGGCCGCGGGGGGGCTGGGAATCAGCCCCAGCATTTT

v_call: TRBV30
j_call: TRBJ1-6
d_call: .
clone_size: few
cdr3_aa: CAWSVFISPLHF
cdr3_nt: TGTGCCTGGAGTGTCTTTATTTCACCCCTCCACTTT

v_call: TRBV7-2
j_call: TRBJ2-7
d_call: TRBD2
clone_size: .
cdr3_aa: CASSADWTSGTYEQYF
cdr3_nt: TGTGCCAGCAGCGCCGACTGGACTAGCGGGACCTACGAGCAGTACTTC

v_call: TRBV5-1
j_call: TRBJ1-1
d_call: .
clone_size: .
cdr3_aa: CASSLSGASDTEAFF
cdr3_nt: TGCGCCAGCAGCTTGTCAGGGGCTTCAGATACTGAAGCTTTCTTT

v_call: TRBV30
j_call: TRBJ1-2
d_call: .
clone_size: .
cdr3_aa: CACPTVGALGYTF
cdr3_nt: TGTGCCTGCCCGACGGTGGGGGCACTTGGCTACACCTTC

v_call: TRBV6-1
j_call: TRBJ1-1
d_call: .
clone_size: .
cdr3_aa: CASSEGGVRGAFF
cdr3_nt: TGTGCCAGCAGTGAAGGGGGGGTCCGAGGAGCTTTCTTT

v_call: TRBV28
j_call: TRBJ1-2
d_call: TRBD1
clone_size: once
cdr3_aa: CASSFDQGDYGYTF
cdr3_nt: TGTGCCAGCAGTTTTGACCAGGGGGACTATGGCTACACCTTC

v_call: TRBV24-1
j_call: TRBJ2-1
d_call: TRBD1
clone_size: .
cdr3_aa: CATSGVDREYNEQFF
cdr3_nt: TGTGCCACCAGTGGGGTAGACAGGGAATACAATGAGCAGTTCTTC

v_call: TRBV7-3
j_call: TRBJ2-7
d_call: .
clone_size: .
cdr3_aa: CASSSPLHDLGDSEQYF
cdr3_nt: TGTGCCAGCAGCTCGCCCTTACATGACTTGGGGGACTCCGAGCAGTACTTC

v_call: TRBV12-3/TRBV12-4
j_call: TRBJ2-1
d_call: .
clone_size: once
cdr3_aa: CASKGQLDNEQFF
cdr3_nt: TGTGCCAGCAAAGGACAACTCGACAATGAGCAGTTCTTC

v_call: TRBV9
j_call: TRBJ1-2
d_call: TRBD1
clone_size: .
cdr3_aa: CASSVGPDRENYGYTF
cdr3_nt: TGTGCCAGCAGCGTAGGACCCGACAGGGAAAACTATGGCTACACCTTC

v_call: TRBV29-1
j_call: TRBJ1-2
d_call: .
clone_size: .
cdr3_aa: CSVEDPTHYGYTF
cdr3_nt: TGCAGCGTTGAAGACCCCACTCACTATGGCTACACCTTC

v_call: TRBV12-3/TRBV12-4
j_call: TRBJ1-4
d_call: TRBD1
clone_size: .
cdr3_aa: CASSGTANEKLFF
cdr3_nt: TGTGCCAGCAGCGGGACAGCGAATGAAAAACTGTTTTTT

v_call: TRBV9
j_call: TRBJ2-5
d_call: .
clone_size: .
cdr3_aa: CASSVTWRGETQYF
cdr3_nt: TGTGCCAGCAGCGTAACTTGGCGAGGGGAGACCCAGTACTTC

v_call: TRBV30
j_call: TRBJ1-5
d_call: .
clone_size: .
cdr3_aa: CAWTRGGNQPQHF
cdr3_nt: TGTGCCTGGACCAGGGGAGGCAATCAGCCCCAGCATTTT

v_call: TRBV19
j_call: TRBJ1-5
d_call: TRBD1
clone_size: .
cdr3_aa: CASSVLRDRGEPQHF
cdr3_nt: TGTGCCAGTAGTGTCCTGCGGGACAGGGGTGAGCCCCAGCATTTT

v_call: TRBV11-2
j_call: TRBJ2-3
d_call: .
clone_size: .
cdr3_aa: CASSLDLAGDSTDTQYF
cdr3_nt: TGTGCCAGCAGCTTAGATCTGGCCGGAGATAGCACAGATACGCAGTATTTT

v_call: TRBV7-3
j_call: TRBJ2-7
d_call: TRBD2
clone_size: .
cdr3_aa: CASSVSGGGGYEQYF
cdr3_nt: TGTGCCAGCAGCGTTTCCGGCGGGGGAGGATACGAGCAGTACTTC

v_call: TRBV4-2
j_call: TRBJ1-1
d_call: TRBD1
clone_size: .
cdr3_aa: CASSNPTGGPNTEAFF
cdr3_nt: TGTGCCAGCAGTAATCCAACAGGGGGCCCTAACACTGAAGCTTTCTTT

v_call: TRBV4-2
j_call: TRBJ1-6
d_call: .
clone_size: .
cdr3_aa: CASSPSSSSQAFRSPLHF
cdr3_nt: TGTGCCAGCAGCCCCTCGTCCTCTTCACAGGCGTTTAGGTCACCCCTCCACTTT

v_call: TRBV5-1
j_call: TRBJ1-2
d_call: .
clone_size: .
cdr3_aa: CASSLAAGEGYGYTF
cdr3_nt: TGCGCCAGCAGCTTGGCCGCGGGGGAAGGCTATGGCTACACCTTC